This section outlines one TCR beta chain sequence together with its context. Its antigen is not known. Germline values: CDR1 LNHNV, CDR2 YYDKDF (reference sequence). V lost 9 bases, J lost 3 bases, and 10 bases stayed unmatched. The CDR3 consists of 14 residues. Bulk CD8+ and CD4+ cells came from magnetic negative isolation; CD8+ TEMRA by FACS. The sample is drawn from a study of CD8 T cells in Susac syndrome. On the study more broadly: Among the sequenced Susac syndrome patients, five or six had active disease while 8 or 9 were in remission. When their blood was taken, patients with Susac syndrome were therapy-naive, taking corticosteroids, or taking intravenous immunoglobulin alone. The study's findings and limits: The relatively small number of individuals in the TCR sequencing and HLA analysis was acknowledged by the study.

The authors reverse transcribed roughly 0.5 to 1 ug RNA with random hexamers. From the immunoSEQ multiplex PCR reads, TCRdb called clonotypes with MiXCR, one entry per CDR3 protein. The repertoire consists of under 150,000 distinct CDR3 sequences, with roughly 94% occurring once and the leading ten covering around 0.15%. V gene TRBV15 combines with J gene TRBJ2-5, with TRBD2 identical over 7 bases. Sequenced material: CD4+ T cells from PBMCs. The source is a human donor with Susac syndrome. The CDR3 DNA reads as TGTGCCACATCGGCGGGAGTCGATAAAGAGACCCAGTACTTC. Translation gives CATSAGVDKETQYF.